Sequencing of this T cell receptor beta chain was carried out in a study of blood T cell repertoires in COVID-19. The wider study: Collection of acute and convalescent COVID-19 samples took place in the United States, Italy and Spain. T cells, B-cell-depleted T cells, or PBMCs provided the cDNA or gDNA that served as material.

Repertoires were generated with immunoSEQ multiplex PCR, while TCRdb's copy carries only in-frame clones and drops some. The sample carries around 250,000 clones, nearly 85% recorded once. J gave up 7 bases and V 4 bases, and 8 bases lay outside the gene matches. Germline V CDR1 and CDR2: MGHRA, YSYEKL. The CDR3 has 15 residues. Material for sequencing was peripheral blood. This TCR was recovered from a human donor in a cohort sampled during active COVID-19. This chain links TRBV4-1 with TRBJ2-5; 11 bases are a match to TRBD2. The CDR3 reads CASSLLAGGPGTQYF. The CDR3 DNA reads TGCGCCAGCAGCCTTTTAGCGGGAGGGCCGGGGACCCAGTACTTC.